This TCR beta chain was sequenced in a study of OX40 agonist ivuxolimab in advanced cancers. Study-level points and caveats: The study found among the lowest clonal expansion in partial responders at 0.1-3.0 mg/kg.

TCRdb's copy holds only in-frame clones and misses some; the assay was immunoSEQ multiplex PCR. The sample holds 25,000 to 35,000 clones, roughly 71% seen once. Points on this clone: Antigen unknown.

Germline V gene sequence: CDR1 LNHDA, CDR2 SQIVND (reference sequence). The CDR3 is 17 amino acids. V lost 0 bases, J lost 3 bases, and 14 bases lay in between. The TCR sequence derives from an adult with an advanced solid tumor such as melanoma, head and neck, liver or kidney cancer. Sequencing used CD4+ or CD8+ T cells sorted from blood, obtained in a trial of the OX40 agonist ivuxolimab. The V call is TRBV19, the J call TRBJ2-2; the D is unclear. This chain's CDR3 is CASSIDLAQTYTGELFF. The CDR3 DNA sequence: TGTGCCAGTAGTATAGATCTCGCTCAGACTTACACCGGGGAGCTGTTTTTT.